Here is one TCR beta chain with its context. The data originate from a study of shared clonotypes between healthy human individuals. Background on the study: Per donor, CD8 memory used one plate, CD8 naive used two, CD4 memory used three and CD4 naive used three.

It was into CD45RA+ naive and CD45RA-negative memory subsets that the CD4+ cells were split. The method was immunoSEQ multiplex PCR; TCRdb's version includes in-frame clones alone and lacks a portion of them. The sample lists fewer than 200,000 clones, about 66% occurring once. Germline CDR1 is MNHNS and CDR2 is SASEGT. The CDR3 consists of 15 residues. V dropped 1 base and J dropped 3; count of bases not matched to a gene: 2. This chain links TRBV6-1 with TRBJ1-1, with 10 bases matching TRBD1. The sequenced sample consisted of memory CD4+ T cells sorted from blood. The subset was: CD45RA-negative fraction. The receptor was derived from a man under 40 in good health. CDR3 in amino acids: CASSEGTGGYTEAFF. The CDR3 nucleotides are TGTGCCAGCAGTGAAGGGACAGGGGGATACACTGAAGCTTTCTTT.